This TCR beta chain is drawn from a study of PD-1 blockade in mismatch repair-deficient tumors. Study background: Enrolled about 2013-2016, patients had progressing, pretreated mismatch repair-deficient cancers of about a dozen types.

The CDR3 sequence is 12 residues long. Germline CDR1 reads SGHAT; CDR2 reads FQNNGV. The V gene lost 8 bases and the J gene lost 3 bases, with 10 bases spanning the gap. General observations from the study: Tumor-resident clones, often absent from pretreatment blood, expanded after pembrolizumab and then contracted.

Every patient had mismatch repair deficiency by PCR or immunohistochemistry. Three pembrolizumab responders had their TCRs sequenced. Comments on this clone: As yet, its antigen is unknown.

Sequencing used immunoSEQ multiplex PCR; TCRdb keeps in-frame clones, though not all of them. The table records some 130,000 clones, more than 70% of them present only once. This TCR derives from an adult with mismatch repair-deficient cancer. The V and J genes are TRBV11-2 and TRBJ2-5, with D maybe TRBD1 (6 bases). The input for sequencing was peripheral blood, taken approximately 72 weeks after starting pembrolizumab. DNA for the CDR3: TGTGCCAGCCAGGGGTCGGAAGAGACCCAGTACTTC. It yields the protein CASQGSEETQYF.